Listed here are 6 T cell receptor beta chains from one sample, sequenced in a study of blood T cell repertoires in COVID-19. Sequencing used immunoSEQ multiplex PCR; TCRdb keeps in-frame clones, though not all of them. The data hold 83,000 or so clones, with 85% to 90% observed a single time. Sequenced: peripheral blood. Receptors originate from a man at least 80 years old with active or convalescent COVID-19.

J is TRBJ2-1 and V is TRBV7-3, with TRBD2 identical over 9 bases. Trimming took 2 bases from V and 7 from J; bases not matched to a gene: 6. The CDR3 has 15 amino acids. Germline loops: CDR1 SGHTA, CDR2 FQGTGA. This CDR3 is CASSLLAGGPNEQFF. The DNA for the CDR3 is TGTGCCAGCAGCTTACTGGCGGGAGGGCCAAATGAGCAGTTCTTC.

The CDR3 sequence: CASSEGLAATDTQYF. The CDR3 bases are TGTGCCAGCAGCGAGGGACTAGCCGCCACAGATACGCAGTATTTT. V usage is TRBV9 and J usage is TRBJ2-3; TRBD2 aligns across 9 bases. The CDR3 sequence is 15 residues long. Trimming at V came to 3 bases and at J to 2 bases, leaving 4 bases not matched to a gene. Looked up from germline, CDR1 is SGDLS and CDR2 is YYNGEE. Full variable domain (missing parts from reference TRBV9 and TRBJ2-3): DSGVTQTPKHLITATGQRVTLRCSPRSGDLSVYWYQQSLDQGLQFLIQYYNGEERAKGNILERFSAQQFPDLHSELNLSSLELGDSALYFCASSEGLAATDTQYFGPGTRLTVL.

This clone occurred a few times. The chain employs TRBV15 and TRBJ2-2, with 8 bases aligning to TRBD2. Trimming cost V 2 bases and J 6 bases; bases outside gene matches: 8. Looked up from germline, CDR1 is LNHNV and CDR2 is YYDKDF (reference sequence). This CDR3 contains 16 residues. This chain's CDR3 is CATSRSTGLEAGELFF. The CDR3 DNA is TGTGCCACCAGCAGATCCACGGGACTAGAGGCCGGGGAGCTGTTTTTT.

The rearrangement links TRBV20-1 to TRBJ2-1; 8 bases agree with TRBD2. Germline V gives CDR1 DFQATT, CDR2 SNEGSKA (reference sequence). The CDR3 is made up of 15 amino acids. V trimming: 3 bases; J trimming: 3 bases; junction bases outside the gene matches: 7. In DNA, the CDR3 is TGCAGTGCTAGTGGTAGCGGGGTACTCTACAATGAGCAGTTCTTC. Translating it yields CSASGSGVLYNEQFF.

The chain joins TRBV5-1 to TRBJ2-5; D is perhaps TRBD1 (6 bases). The CDR3 covers 13 residues. V lost 5 bases and J lost 5, with 13 bases in between. Germline V lookup: CDR1 SGHRS, CDR2 YFSETQ. CDR3 coding DNA: TGCGCCAGCAGGCCACAGGGTCGTGAGACCCAGTACTTC. It encodes CASRPQGRETQYF.

The rearrangement joins TRBV15 to TRBJ2-5, with 10 bases identical to TRBD2. V trimming: 0 bases; J trimming: 4 bases; junction bases outside the gene matches: 5. This CDR3 contains 16 residues. Germline assignment: CDR1 LNHNV and CDR2 YYDKDF (reference sequence). The CDR3 sequence: CATSRDQAGGLETQYF. CDR3 DNA: TGTGCCACCAGCAGAGATCAAGCGGGGGGGCTAGAGACCCAGTACTTC.